These 20 T cell receptor beta chains were sequenced from one sample in a study of cytomegalovirus exposure and HLA in healthy donors. The PCR had 60 Vbeta and 13 Jbeta primers. Profiled with immunoSEQ multiplex PCR; TCRdb holds only in-frame clones, not every one. The sample yields about 100,000 clones, approximately 85% seen once. Sample: PBMCs. The source is a man aged 35 to 55 in good health and CMV-seropositive.

The gene calls are TRBV5-8 and TRBJ2-7, with a weak D call TRBD1 (5 bases). Germline V gene data show CDR1 as SGHTS and CDR2 as YDEGEE. Trimming stripped 3 bases from V and 7 bases from J, with 11 bases between. The CDR3 sequence is 12 residues long. In DNA, the CDR3 is TGTGCCAGCAGCTACCCAGGGCGGGAGCAGTACTTC. Translating gives CASSYPGREQYF.

The chain recombines TRBV5-4 with TRBJ2-7; TRBD1 agrees at 8 bases. The CDR3 is made up of 16 amino acids. V lost 4 bases and J lost 0; bases outside the gene matches: 9. CDR1 and CDR2 (germline): SGHNT, YYREEE (reference sequence). CDR3 coding DNA: TGTGCCAGCAGCAGCCCGGGACAGGCGAGCTCCTACGAGCAGTACTTC. The encoded protein is CASSSPGQASSYEQYF.

The chain joins TRBV7-2 to TRBJ1-5; 7 bases agree with TRBD1. CDR3 size: 17 residues. Germline V gives CDR1 SGHTA, CDR2 FQGNSA. V gave up 3 bases and J gave up 1 base; unmatched junction bases: 9. CDR3 protein: CASSLAKSGQSNQPQHF. In nucleotides, the CDR3 is TGTGCCAGCAGCTTGGCTAAATCGGGACAGAGCAATCAGCCCCAGCATTTT.

CDR3 DNA sequence: TGTGCCAGCAGTTTAAATAGGGGCTACGAGCAGTACTTC. This translates into CASSLNRGYEQYF. The genes are TRBV27 and TRBJ2-7, with a possible D match to TRBD1 (5 bases). CDR3 size: 13 residues. Trimming stripped 2 bases from V and 3 bases from J, with 8 bases between. CDR1 and CDR2 from the germline V gene are MNHEY and SMNVEV (reference sequence).

This clone has a handful of counts. The rearrangement links TRBV19 to TRBJ1-5; no firm D call. The CDR3 spans 14 residues. The V gene's germline CDR1 is LNHDA and CDR2 SQIVND (reference sequence). Trimming shortened V by 5 bases and J by 9 bases, and 17 bases separated the two germline ends. Written as DNA, the CDR3 is TGTGCCAGTAGTTCCGGGGAGGGAATATCGCCCCAGCATTTT. Residues: CASSSGEGISPQHF.

The rearrangement uses TRBV9 and TRBJ2-5, with 8 bases identical to TRBD2. CDR1 and CDR2 (germline): SGDLS, YYNGEE. After removal of 4 bases from V and 5 bases from J, the junction contained 16 bases not matched to a gene. This CDR3 is 17 amino acids long. The CDR3 region has the DNA TGTGCCAGCAGCCCCCGGGAGGGGGGGGGCCGCGGTGAGACCCAGTACTTC. As protein: CASSPREGGGRGETQYF.

The genes are TRBV19 and TRBJ1-2; 8 nucleotides match TRBD1. Germline lookup yields CDR1 LNHDA and CDR2 SQIVND (reference sequence). The CDR3 has 14 residues. V lost 5 bases to trimming and J lost 6 bases; unmatched junction nucleotides: 8. The CDR3: CASSLRDRHHGYTF. CDR3 in DNA: TGTGCCAGTAGTCTCCGGGACAGGCATCATGGCTACACCTTC.

V is TRBV6-6 and J is TRBJ1-3; D not certain. V was clipped by 2 bases and J by 0 bases, with 8 bases between them. CDR3 length equals 15 residues. Germline V gene lookup returns CDR1 MNHNY and CDR2 SVGAGI (reference sequence). CDR3 sequence reads: CASSYGQTSGNTIYF. CDR3 coding DNA: TGTGCCAGCAGTTACGGGCAAACCTCTGGAAACACCATATATTTT.

The J gene is TRBJ2-1, the V gene TRBV11-2, with TRBD1 identical over 7 bases. CDR3 size: 16 residues. Germline values: CDR1 SGHAT, CDR2 FQNNGV. V lost 5 bases to trimming and J lost 7 bases; unmatched junction nucleotides: 14. CDR3 in amino acids: CASSPPPGGGVNEQFF. In DNA form, the CDR3 reads TGTGCCAGCAGCCCCCCCCCAGGGGGTGGGGTGAATGAGCAGTTCTTC.

The chain links TRBV2 to TRBJ1-5; no clear D. The CDR3 has 12 amino acids. Germline assignment: CDR1 SNHLY and CDR2 FYNNEI. V gave up 8 bases and J gave up 7 bases, with 12 bases separating them. CDR3 sequence: CASETTGQPQHF. CDR3 DNA: TGTGCCAGCGAGACTACCGGACAGCCCCAGCATTTT.

This chain connects TRBV7-9 to TRBJ2-3, with D possibly being TRBD2 (6 bases). Trimming took off 0 bases at V and 3 bases at J, with 13 bases between the two ends. This CDR3 is 16 amino acids long. Germline loops: CDR1 SEHNR, CDR2 FQNEAQ (reference sequence). This chain's CDR3 is CASSLALGGVTDTQYF. CDR3 DNA: TGTGCCAGCAGCTTAGCGCTAGGCGGGGTGACAGATACGCAGTATTTT. Drawing the rest from reference TRBV7-9 and TRBJ2-3, the complete variable domain is DTGVSQNPRHKITKRGQNVTFRCDPISEHNRLYWYRQTLGQGPEFLTYFQNEAQLEKSRLLSDRFSAERPKGSFSTLEIQRTEQGDSAMYLCASSLALGGVTDTQYFGPGTRLTVL.

The chain carries TRBV28 and TRBJ1-1; no definite D call. Deletions cut 6 bases from V and 0 bases from J, with 8 bases between. The length of the CDR3 is 13 residues. Per germline, CDR1 MDHEN and CDR2 SYDVKM. The CDR3, as DNA: TGTGCCAGCAGAACAGAGATGAACACTGAAGCTTTCTTT. Its translation: CASRTEMNTEAFF.

This rearrangement joins TRBV18 to TRBJ2-6; TRBD1 matches 7 bases. V shed 2 bases and J 3 bases; nucleotides not matched to a gene: 10. Looked up from germline, CDR1 is KGHSH and CDR2 is LQKENI. CDR3 length: 18 residues. As DNA, the CDR3 is TGTGCCAGCTCACCAAGGGCTACAGGGGTTAATGGGGCCAACGTCCTGACTTTC. This translates into CASSPRATGVNGANVLTF.

The genes are TRBV6-5 and TRBJ1-1, with a weak D call TRBD1 (6 bases). The ends were cut back, 5 bases at V and 4 bases at J, with 11 bases in the middle. This CDR3 has 13 amino acids. Germline CDR1 and CDR2: MNHEY and SVGAGI. The CDR3 nucleotides are TGTGCCAGCAGTGGACAGCCGGGCACTGAAGCTTTCTTT. Protein: CASSGQPGTEAFF.

The chain carries TRBV10-2 and TRBJ2-1; 7 nucleotides agree with TRBD1. Germline-derived CDR1 and CDR2 are WSHSY and SAAADI. The CDR3 consists of 15 residues. V trimming: 4 bases; J trimming: 2 bases; junction bases outside the gene matches: 5. CDR3 in amino acids: CASSALGTAYNEQFF. CDR3 nucleotide sequence: TGCGCCAGCAGTGCCCTCGGGACAGCCTACAATGAGCAGTTCTTC.

A remark on this clone: A junction boundary mismatches the germline segment, possibly from a read error. V is TRBV11-3 and J is TRBJ2-6, with a tentative D call TRBD1 (5 bases). The CDR3 runs to 14 residues. The V gene's germline CDR1 is SGHNT and CDR2 YENEEA. CDR3: CASSLDTGANGLTF. CDR3 DNA: TGTGCCAGCAGCCTTGACACTGGGGCCAACGGCCTGACTTTC.

This chain joins TRBV14 and TRBJ2-1; TRBD2 agrees at 8 bases. V lost 1 base and J lost 6; bases outside the gene matches: 8. The V gene's germline CDR1 is SGHDN and CDR2 FVKESK. CDR3 length: 16 residues. The CDR3 here is CASSQGSGKGSNEQFF. The DNA of the CDR3 is TGTGCCAGCAGCCAAGGTAGCGGGAAGGGCAGCAATGAGCAGTTCTTC.

The chain is built from TRBV25-1 and TRBJ1-1, with D unresolved. Trimming cost V 1 base and J 4 bases, with 10 bases left between them. The CDR3 spans 14 residues. Germline assignment: CDR1 MGHDK and CDR2 SYGVNS. The CDR3 bases are TGTGCCAGCAGTGAATTTGGGCCGATCACTGAAGCTTTCTTT. It yields the protein CASSEFGPITEAFF.

V is TRBV11-2 and J is TRBJ1-2; D perhaps matches TRBD1 (5 bases). The CDR3 runs 16 residues. Per the germline V gene, CDR1 is SGHAT and CDR2 is FQNNGV. V lost 3 bases and J 7 bases, leaving 21 bases between the germline ends. CDR3 in amino acids: CASSFSSGRLFGGYTF. The CDR3 coding sequence is TGTGCCAGCAGCTTCTCGTCAGGGCGTCTTTTCGGTGGCTACACCTTC.

The J gene is TRBJ2-1, the V gene TRBV2; 9 bases map to TRBD1. This CDR3 is built from 15 residues. In germline, CDR1 is SNHLY, CDR2 FYNNEI. The ends lost 5 bases at V and 1 base at J; junction bases unmatched: 3. CDR3 in DNA: TGTGCCAGCAGTTACGGGACAGGGTCCTACAATGAGCAGTTCTTC. Protein product: CASSYGTGSYNEQFF.